These T cell receptor beta chains were read from a single sample in a study of T cells after yellow fever vaccination. TCRdb itself ran the 5' RACE reads through MiXCR, one entry per CDR3 protein. The sample lists under 55,000 distinct CDR3 sequences, 6.5% to 8.5% seen once, with roughly 26% in the top ten. Sequenced here: CD8+ T cells not binding an NS4B(214-222) dextramer, sorted from PBMCs, sampled roughly 46 days after the first yellow fever vaccination. The source is a man between 18 and 35 years old who received the YFV17D yellow fever vaccine. CDR3s include the opening cysteine and the closing phenylalanine or tryptophan. D genes are given only for firm matches. Not every row has a clone size; where given, it reads once, few, many or a size class.

d_gene,abundance,j_gene,v_gene,CDR3aa,CDR3nt
.,many,TRBJ2-5,TRBV4-1,CASSQRRGPETQYF,TGCGCCAGCAGCCAAAGACGGGGGCCGGAGACCCAGTACTTC
.,.,TRBJ2-2,TRBV7-2,CASSLVSGENTGELFF,TGTGCCAGCAGCTTAGTGAGCGGAGAGAACACCGGGGAGCTGTTTTTT
.,.,TRBJ2-3,TRBV28,CASSQTTHTGTDTQYF,TGTGCCAGCAGCCAGACGACGCATACAGGGACAGATACGCAGTATTTT
TRBD2,few,TRBJ2-7,TRBV6-2/TRBV6-3,CASRVGGASEQYF,TGTGCCAGCAGAGTCGGGGGGGCCAGTGAGCAGTACTTC
.,medium-sized,TRBJ2-1,TRBV7-2,CASSPPEGYNEQFF,TGTGCCAGCAGCCCGCCGGAGGGGTACAATGAGCAGTTCTTC
.,few,TRBJ2-3,TRBV5-6,CASSFYPGSSTDTQYF,TGTGCCAGCAGCTTCTATCCCGGCTCCTCCACAGATACGCAGTATTTT
.,many,TRBJ2-2,TRBV6-5,CASSYSGGRGLTGELFF,TGTGCCAGCAGTTACTCGGGGGGGAGGGGGCTCACCGGGGAGCTGTTTTTT
.,few,TRBJ2-5,TRBV4-1,CASSQVRASETQYF,TGCGCCAGCAGCCAAGTTAGGGCTTCGGAGACCCAGTACTTC
.,.,TRBJ2-1,TRBV24-1,CATSDTGGDEQFF,TGTGCCACCAGTGATACGGGCGGGGATGAGCAGTTCTTC
TRBD1,many,TRBJ2-2,TRBV29-1,CSVTQDRGLTGELFF,TGCAGCGTCACCCAGGACAGGGGGCTTACCGGGGAGCTGTTTTTT
.,few,TRBJ2-3,TRBV4-1,CASSQDAADTQYF,TGCGCCAGCAGCCAAGACGCAGCGGATACGCAGTATTTT
.,few,TRBJ1-1,TRBV20-1,CSASKRENTEAFF,TGCAGTGCGTCAAAAAGGGAGAACACTGAAGCTTTCTTT
.,many,TRBJ2-2,TRBV7-9,CASSLVRASGELFF,TGTGCCAGCAGCTTAGTTCGGGCGTCCGGGGAGCTGTTTTTT
TRBD2,many,TRBJ2-1,TRBV13,CASSLGRGSGGLSYNEQFF,TGTGCCAGCAGCTTAGGCCGGGGGAGCGGGGGCCTTTCCTACAATGAGCAGTTCTTC
TRBD1,few,TRBJ2-7,TRBV5-6,CASSSDRGIEQYF,TGTGCCAGCAGCTCGGACAGGGGAATCGAGCAGTACTTC
.,many,TRBJ2-5,TRBV7-9,CASSPRVEIQETQYF,TGTGCCAGCAGCCCGAGGGTGGAGATCCAAGAGACCCAGTACTTC
.,many,TRBJ2-3,TRBV21-1,CASSKLQRGGRQYF,TGTGCCAGCAGCAAACTCCAGCGGGGGGGCCGTCAGTATTTT
TRBD2,many,TRBJ2-5,TRBV29-1,CSVVLRGGSETQYF,TGCAGCGTTGTGTTGCGGGGGGGTTCGGAGACCCAGTACTTC
TRBD1,.,TRBJ1-1,TRBV5-4,CASSQGAGAFF,TGTGCCAGCAGCCAGGGGGCTGGTGCTTTCTTT
.,.,TRBJ1-3,TRBV27,CASSLGGGNTIYF,TGTGCCAGCAGTTTGGGGGGTGGAAACACCATATATTTT
TRBD2,many,TRBJ2-4,TRBV18,CASSPQRGGPQNIQYF,TGTGCCAGCTCACCCCAACGGGGGGGACCTCAAAACATTCAGTACTTC
.,.,TRBJ2-5,TRBV27,CASSFGSMGETQYF,TGTGCCAGCAGTTTTGGGTCTATGGGGGAGACCCAGTACTTC
.,few,TRBJ1-2,TRBV10-3,CAISRERGGYTF,TGTGCCATCAGCAGGGAGAGAGGGGGCTACACCTTC
TRBD1,few,TRBJ1-2,TRBV29-1,CSVAGQGEADGYTF,TGCAGCGTTGCCGGACAGGGAGAAGCAGATGGCTACACCTTC
.,many,TRBJ2-3,TRBV6-6,CASSPGVDTQYF,TGTGCCAGCAGTCCTGGTGTCGATACGCAGTATTTT
.,many,TRBJ2-2,TRBV29-1,CSVEDPFNGGTVSTGELFF,TGCAGCGTTGAAGATCCATTTAACGGAGGGACAGTAAGCACCGGGGAGCTGTTTTTT
.,many,TRBJ2-7,TRBV4-1,CASSQGTGSPYEQYF,TGCGCCAGCAGCCAAGGTACAGGGAGCCCCTACGAGCAGTACTTC
TRBD1,.,TRBJ1-6,TRBV27,CASSPGQGGYWPLHF,TGTGCCAGCAGCCCCGGACAGGGGGGATACTGGCCCCTCCACTTT
TRBD2,few,TRBJ2-1,TRBV5-4,CASIATSGGNNEQFF,TGTGCCAGCATCGCGACTAGCGGGGGAAACAATGAGCAGTTCTTC
.,many,TRBJ2-5,TRBV25-1,CASDAGWDQETQYF,TGTGCCAGCGACGCCGGGTGGGATCAAGAGACCCAGTACTTC
TRBD2,many,TRBJ2-3,TRBV7-2,CASSLLAVYTDTQYF,TGTGCCAGCAGCCTGCTAGCGGTTTACACAGATACGCAGTATTTT
TRBD1,.,TRBJ2-7,TRBV12-3/TRBV12-4,CASSFAGQGSEYEQYF,TGTGCCAGCAGTTTTGCGGGACAGGGGTCTGAGTACGAGCAGTACTTC
.,many,TRBJ2-1,TRBV20-1,CSARLAGAPNEQFF,TGCAGTGCTAGACTGGCGGGGGCTCCCAACGAGCAGTTCTTC
.,.,TRBJ1-1,TRBV29-1,CSAGQPTEAFF,TGCAGCGCGGGACAACCTACTGAAGCTTTCTTT
.,.,TRBJ2-5,TRBV11-3,CASSFGPIQETQYF,TGTGCCAGCAGCTTCGGACCTATCCAAGAGACCCAGTACTTC
.,many,TRBJ1-1,TRBV29-1,CSVRFAATEAFF,TGCAGCGTACGGTTCGCAGCCACTGAAGCTTTCTTT
.,many,TRBJ1-2,TRBV12-3/TRBV12-4,CASSEGYVDGYTF,TGTGCCAGCAGTGAGGGGTACGTCGATGGCTACACCTTC